The sample holds many counts of the clone carrying this T cell receptor (beta chain). Its antigen is currently unknown. TCR cDNA was made by 5'RACE template switching, adding a universal primer site and UMIs. TCRdb fed the 5' RACE reads into MiXCR, producing one record per CDR3 protein. The sample includes about 340,000 distinct CDR3 sequences, under 5% of them seen just once. This record comes from a study of T cells after yellow fever vaccination. For the study at large: SMART-Seq v4 Ultra Low Input prepared the low-cell-number fractions. Study results and caveats: Abundant clonotypes from the bulk population could get into FACS-sorted repertoires as contaminants. Post-booster reappearance was seen for most primary-vaccination clones (about 95% CD4, 80% to 90% CD8).

The specimen comprised PBMCs, sampled 5 days after the yellow fever booster vaccination. The TCR was taken from a man aged 18 to 29 who received the YFV17D yellow fever vaccine.

The CDR3, as DNA: TGTGCCAGCATGAGTGGAATAACTGCTGGCTTCCAGCATTTT. It encodes CASMSGITAGFQHF. The chain combines TRBV2 with TRBJ1-5; D unclear. The CDR3 consists of 14 residues. Germline V gene data show CDR1 as SNHLY and CDR2 as FYNNEI. Trimming shortened V by 7 bases and J by 12 bases, and 22 bases separated the two germline ends.